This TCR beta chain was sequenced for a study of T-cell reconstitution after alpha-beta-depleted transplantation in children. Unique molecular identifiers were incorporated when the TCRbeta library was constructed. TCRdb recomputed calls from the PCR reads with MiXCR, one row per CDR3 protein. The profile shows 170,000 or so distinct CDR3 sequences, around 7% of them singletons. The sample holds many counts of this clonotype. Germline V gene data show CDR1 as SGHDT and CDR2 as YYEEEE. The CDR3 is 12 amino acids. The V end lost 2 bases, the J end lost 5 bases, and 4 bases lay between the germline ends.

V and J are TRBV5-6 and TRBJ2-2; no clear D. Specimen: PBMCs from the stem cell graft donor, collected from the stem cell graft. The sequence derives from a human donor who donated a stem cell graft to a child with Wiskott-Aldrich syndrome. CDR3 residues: CASSLLTGELFF. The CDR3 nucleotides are TGTGCCAGCAGCTTACTGACCGGGGAGCTGTTTTTT.